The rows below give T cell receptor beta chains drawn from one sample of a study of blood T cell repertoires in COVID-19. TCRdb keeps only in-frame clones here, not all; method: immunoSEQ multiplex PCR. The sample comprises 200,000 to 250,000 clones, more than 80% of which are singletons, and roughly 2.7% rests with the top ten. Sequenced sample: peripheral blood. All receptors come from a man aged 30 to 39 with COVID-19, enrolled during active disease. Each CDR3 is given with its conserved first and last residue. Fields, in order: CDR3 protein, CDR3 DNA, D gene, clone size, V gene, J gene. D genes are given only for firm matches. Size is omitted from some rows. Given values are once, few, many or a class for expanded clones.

CASSRPPALAAVRNTIYF	TGTGCCAGCAGCCGACCGCCGGCTTTGGCGGCCGTGCGAAACACCATATATTTT	NA	NA	TRBV6-6	TRBJ1-3
CASSISGVSTEAFF	TGTGCCAGTAGTATATCCGGAGTCAGCACTGAAGCTTTCTTT	NA	NA	TRBV19	TRBJ1-1
CAWNSQGARYGYTF	TGTGCCTGGAACTCACAGGGGGCGCGGTATGGCTACACCTTC	TRBD1	few	TRBV30	TRBJ1-2
CATSDSFSGLAGSYEQYF	TGTGCCACCAGTGATTCGTTTTCAGGACTAGCGGGCTCCTACGAGCAGTACTTC	TRBD2	few	TRBV24-1	TRBJ2-7
CASSSGLMNTEAFF	TGTGCCAGCAGCTCGGGACTTATGAACACTGAAGCTTTCTTT	NA	NA	TRBV7-2	TRBJ1-1
CASRGYGPTEQYF	TGTGCCAGCAGGGGCTATGGGCCAACCGAGCAGTACTTC	NA	NA	TRBV12-3/TRBV12-4	TRBJ2-7
CSEVQGNEQFF	TGCAGTGAAGTACAGGGAAATGAGCAGTTCTTC	NA	once	TRBV20-1	TRBJ2-1
CASSLSLATDTQYF	TGTGCCAGCAGTTTGAGTCTAGCGACAGATACGCAGTATTTT	NA	NA	TRBV27	TRBJ2-3
CARRTRQGPSYEQYF	TGTGCCCGGAGAACCAGACAGGGACCTTCCTACGAGCAGTACTTC	TRBD1	once	TRBV27	TRBJ2-7
CASSQVIAGTNEKLFF	TGCGCCAGCAGCCAAGTCATTGCGGGAACTAATGAAAAACTGTTTTTT	NA	once	TRBV4-1	TRBJ1-4
CASSITGNSPLHF	TGTGCCAGCAGCATAACAGGGAATTCACCCCTCCACTTT	NA	NA	TRBV11-2	TRBJ1-6
CASSLVEAAKEQYF	TGTGCCAGCAGCTTAGTAGAAGCTGCTAAGGAGCAGTACTTC	NA	NA	TRBV7-9	TRBJ2-7
CATSDRTGNYGYTF	TGTGCCACCAGTGATAGGACAGGGAACTATGGCTACACCTTC	TRBD1	NA	TRBV24-1	TRBJ1-2
CASSLKAGGWGYNEQFF	TGTGCCAGCTCGCTCAAAGCGGGAGGGTGGGGCTACAATGAGCAGTTCTTC	TRBD2	NA	TRBV18	TRBJ2-1
CASSLGTANYGYTF	TGTGCCAGCAGCTTAGGGACAGCTAACTATGGCTACACCTTC	NA	NA	TRBV11-2	TRBJ1-2
CATSDFPDISYEQYF	TGTGCCACCAGTGATTTCCCGGACATCTCCTACGAGCAGTACTTC	NA	NA	TRBV24-1	TRBJ2-7
CASSLAPGQPSNNQPQHF	TGTGCCAGCAGTCTCGCACCGGGACAACCTTCGAACAATCAGCCCCAGCATTTT	NA	once	TRBV6-2/TRBV6-3	TRBJ1-5
CASSVGQGGYEQYF	TGTGCCAGCAGCGTCGGACAGGGGGGGTACGAGCAGTACTTC	TRBD1	NA	TRBV9	TRBJ2-7
CASSPRGEGYTF	TGTGCCAGCTCACCCAGGGGGGAAGGCTACACCTTC	TRBD1	NA	TRBV18	TRBJ1-2
CASRPPGGGYTF	TGTGCCAGCAGGCCTCCAGGGGGGGGCTACACCTTC	TRBD1	NA	TRBV28	TRBJ1-2
CATADRTGVNTIYF	TGTGCCACCGCAGATAGGACAGGGGTAAACACCATATATTTT	TRBD1	NA	TRBV28	TRBJ1-3
CASSPTQGVPGELFF	TGTGCCAGCAGCCCTACCCAGGGGGTCCCCGGGGAGCTGTTTTTT	TRBD1	NA	TRBV11-2	TRBJ2-2
CASSGHMNTEAFF	TGTGCCAGCAGTGGCCATATGAACACTGAAGCTTTCTTT	NA	NA	TRBV6-2/TRBV6-3	TRBJ1-1
CASSPSGLNEQFF	TGTGCCAGCAGCCCTTCAGGGCTCAATGAGCAGTTCTTC	NA	NA	TRBV4-2	TRBJ2-1
CAISLDRVGNEQFF	TGTGCCATCTCCTTGGACAGGGTGGGAAATGAGCAGTTCTTC	TRBD1	NA	TRBV10-3	TRBJ2-1
CASAPGGLNTGELFF	TGTGCCAGCGCACCTGGGGGCCTGAACACCGGGGAGCTGTTTTTT	NA	NA	TRBV6-6	TRBJ2-2
CASRNTGAGYTF	TGTGCCAGCAGAAATACAGGGGCCGGCTACACCTTC	TRBD1	NA	TRBV6-5	TRBJ1-2
CASSQHSMNTEAFF	TGTGCCAGCAGTCAACACAGCATGAACACTGAAGCTTTCTTT	NA	NA	TRBV28	TRBJ1-1
CASNRGPILTGELFF	TGTGCCAGCAACAGGGGACCCATCCTCACCGGGGAGCTGTTTTTT	TRBD1	NA	TRBV7-3	TRBJ2-2
CASSLIRGNTIYF	TGCGCCAGCAGCTTGATTAGAGGAAACACCATATATTTT	NA	NA	TRBV5-1	TRBJ1-3
CASSTRTGNGYTF	TGTGCCAGCAGCACCAGGACAGGGAACGGCTACACCTTC	TRBD1	few	TRBV11-3	TRBJ1-2
CASSQVGAVYPMNTEAFF	TGTGCCAGCAGCCAAGTTGGGGCAGTCTATCCCATGAACACTGAAGCTTTCTTT	NA	few	TRBV3-1/TRBV3-2	TRBJ1-1
CASTPTGGYYGYTF	TGTGCCAGTACCCCGACAGGGGGCTACTATGGCTACACCTTC	TRBD1	NA	TRBV19	TRBJ1-2
CASNTGQGSRNEQFF	TGTGCCAGCAACACCGGACAGGGTAGTAGAAATGAGCAGTTCTTC	TRBD1	NA	TRBV2	TRBJ2-1
CASRSTGQGEFNEQFF	TGTGCCAGCAGAAGCACCGGACAGGGGGAATTCAATGAGCAGTTCTTC	TRBD1	NA	TRBV6-6	TRBJ2-1
CASSYSPKTRGRNTEAFF	TGTGCCAGCAGTTACTCCCCAAAGACCAGGGGGCGGAACACTGAAGCTTTCTTT	TRBD1	NA	TRBV6-2/TRBV6-3	TRBJ1-1
CASTPYRDTEAFF	TGTGCCAGCACCCCCTACCGGGACACTGAAGCTTTCTTT	NA	few	TRBV6-6	TRBJ1-1
CASSVPRGYSNQPQHF	TGTGCCAGCAGTGTTCCTAGGGGCTATAGCAATCAGCCCCAGCATTTT	NA	NA	TRBV28	TRBJ1-5
CASSLIGQYSGNTIYF	TGCGCCAGCAGCTTAATAGGACAATACTCTGGAAACACCATATATTTT	NA	NA	TRBV5-1	TRBJ1-3
CASTQNSPLHF	TGTGCCAGCACCCAAAATTCACCCCTCCACTTT	NA	NA	TRBV28	TRBJ1-6
CASSSTGYGYTF	TGTGCCAGCAGCTCGACAGGCTATGGCTACACCTTC	NA	NA	TRBV5-4	TRBJ1-2
CASSLVDSVEAFF	TGTGCCAGCAGCTTAGTGGACTCGGTTGAAGCTTTCTTT	NA	once	TRBV7-9	TRBJ1-1
CAISDYVQGQSYEQYF	TGTGCCATCAGTGACTACGTTCAGGGACAGTCCTACGAGCAGTACTTC	TRBD1	NA	TRBV10-3	TRBJ2-7